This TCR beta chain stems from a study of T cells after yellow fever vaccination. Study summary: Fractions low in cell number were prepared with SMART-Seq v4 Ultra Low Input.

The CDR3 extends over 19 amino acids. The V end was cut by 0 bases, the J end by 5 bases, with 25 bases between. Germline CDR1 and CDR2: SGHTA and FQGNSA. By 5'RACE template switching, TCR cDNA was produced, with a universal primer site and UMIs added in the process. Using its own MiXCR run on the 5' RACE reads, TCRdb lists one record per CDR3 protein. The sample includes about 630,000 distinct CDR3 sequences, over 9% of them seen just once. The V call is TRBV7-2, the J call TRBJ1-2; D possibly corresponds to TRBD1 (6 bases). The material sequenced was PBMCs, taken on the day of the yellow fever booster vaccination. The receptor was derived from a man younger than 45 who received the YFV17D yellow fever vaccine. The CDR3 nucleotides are TGTGCCAGCAGCTTAGCCCCCCGGACAATTGGGAGGGACACATATGGCTACACCTTC. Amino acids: CASSLAPRTIGRDTYGYTF. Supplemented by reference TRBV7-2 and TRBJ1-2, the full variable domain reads GAGVSQSPSNKVTEKGKDVELRCDPISGHTALYWYRQSLGQGLEFLIYFQGNSAPDKSGLPSDRFSAERTGGSVSTLTIQRTQQEDSAVYLCASSLAPRTIGRDTYGYTFGSGTRLTVV.